These 21 T cell receptor beta chains were all obtained from the same sample, sequenced in a study of blood T cell repertoires in COVID-19. Profiling relied on immunoSEQ multiplex PCR, and the TCRdb table lists in-frame clones only, not all of them. Here the sample spans about 86,000 clones, approximately 78% being singletons. The sample consisted of peripheral blood. These receptors all stem from a woman of 80 years or more with acute or convalescent COVID-19.

This rearrangement joins TRBV6-6 to TRBJ2-7; D not resolved. This CDR3 comprises 15 residues. Germline values: CDR1 MNHNY, CDR2 SVGAGI (reference sequence). Between the trimmed V and J ends, which lost 4 bases and 0 bases, there was a span of 13 bases. For the CDR3, the DNA is TGTGCCAGCAGTTCCCCGACTCTAAGCTCCTACGAGCAGTACTTC. This sequence encodes CASSSPTLSSYEQYF.

In its sample, this clone was seen once. The chain couples TRBV11-2 to TRBJ1-5, with D possibly being TRBD1 (5 bases). From germline, CDR1 is SGHAT and CDR2 FQNNGV. This CDR3 is 13 amino acids long. Trimming stripped 5 bases from V and 3 bases from J, with 8 bases between. CDR3 nucleotide sequence: TGTGCCAGCAGCCCGACAGACAATCAGCCCCAGCATTTT. Translation gives CASSPTDNQPQHF.

The chain joins TRBV13 to TRBJ1-2, with 10 bases that match TRBD1. V lost 4 bases and J lost 7; bases outside the gene matches: 6. The CDR3 covers 14 residues. The V gene's germline CDR1 is PRHDT and CDR2 FYEKMQ (reference sequence). CDR3 DNA sequence: TGTGCCAGCAGCTCTCTGGGACAGGGGCTTGGCTACACCTTC. This codes for CASSSLGQGLGYTF.

CDR3 DNA sequence: TGCAGCGCCATCCGACAGGGGGGGAACCGAGAGACCCAGTACTTC. Encoded protein: CSAIRQGGNRETQYF. The chain joins TRBV29-1 to TRBJ2-5; 9 bases map to TRBD1. Germline CDR1 SQVTM, CDR2 ANQGSEA. The CDR3 length is 15 residues. V trimming: 7 bases; J trimming: 4 bases; junction bases outside the gene matches: 13.

The chain has TRBV28 and TRBJ2-7; weak D call: TRBD1 (5 bases). The germline V gene encodes CDR1 MDHEN and CDR2 SYDVKM. Deletions cut 8 bases from V and 3 bases from J, with 11 bases between. The CDR3 sequence is 12 residues long. The CDR3 is CASGTQGYEQYF. The CDR3 DNA reads as TGTGCCAGCGGCACCCAGGGCTACGAGCAGTACTTC.

This clone was counted once. The genes are TRBV3-1 (or the pseudogene TRBV3-2) and TRBJ2-5; TRBD2 aligns across 10 bases. The CDR3 loop spans 17 amino acids. Trimming cost V 0 bases and J 1 base; bases outside gene matches: 5. Germline-derived CDR1 and CDR2 are LGHDT and YNNKEL (reference sequence). The CDR3 here is CASSQDERGGRQETQYF. CDR3 nucleotide sequence: TGTGCCAGCAGCCAAGATGAGCGGGGGGGCCGCCAAGAGACCCAGTACTTC.

V is TRBV5-1 and J is TRBJ2-5; a weak D match, TRBD1 (6 bases). The CDR3 is made up of 15 amino acids. With 1 base removed from V and 1 base from J, the gap between germline ends came to 11 bases. Germline V gives CDR1 SGHRS, CDR2 YFSETQ. The CDR3 DNA is TGCGCCAGCAGCTTGATGGGGACATTCCAAGAGACCCAGTACTTC. This codes for CASSLMGTFQETQYF.

The chain recombines TRBV3-1 (or the pseudogene TRBV3-2) with TRBJ2-1, with D maybe TRBD2 (6 bases). The germline CDR1 and CDR2 sequences are LGHDT and YNNKEL (reference sequence). CDR3 size: 19 residues. Trimming stripped 0 bases from V and 5 bases from J, with 23 bases between. CDR3 in amino acids: CASSQDPTSAGIRNNEQFF. The CDR3 DNA is TGTGCCAGCAGCCAAGATCCCACCTCTGCGGGGATAAGGAACAATGAGCAGTTCTTC.

A few counts support this clone. J is TRBJ2-3 and V is TRBV7-9, with 7 positions matching TRBD1. In germline, CDR1 is SEHNR, CDR2 FQNEAQ (reference sequence). V shed 4 bases, J shed 2 bases, and the junction held 6 bases outside the gene matches. The CDR3 sequence is 15 residues long. CDR3 residues: CASSSGQTYTDTQYF. CDR3 nucleotide sequence: TGTGCCAGCAGCTCGGGACAGACTTACACAGATACGCAGTATTTT. The entire variable domain, with the rest obtained from reference TRBV7-9 and TRBJ2-3, is as follows: DTGVSQNPRHKITKRGQNVTFRCDPISEHNRLYWYRQTLGQGPEFLTYFQNEAQLEKSRLLSDRFSAERPKGSFSTLEIQRTEQGDSAMYLCASSSGQTYTDTQYFGPGTRLTVL.

The V gene is TRBV20-1, the J gene TRBJ1-1; no definite D call. Germline CDR1 is DFQATT and CDR2 is SNEGSKA (reference sequence). V was trimmed by 3 bases and J by 5 bases, leaving 10 bases between them. The CDR3 totals 12 residues. CDR3 bases: TGCAGTGCTAGTGATCCGGGGACTGAAGCTTTCTTT. Its translation is CSASDPGTEAFF.

This sequence joins TRBV4-2 and TRBJ1-5; 8 nucleotides line up with TRBD1. J gave up 3 bases and V 0 bases, and 7 bases lay outside the gene matches. Germline CDR1 LGHNA, CDR2 YNFKEQ. The CDR3 runs to 17 residues. CDR3 protein: CASSQDWGQANNQPQHF. The CDR3 DNA reads as TGTGCCAGCAGCCAAGATTGGGGACAGGCAAACAATCAGCCCCAGCATTTT.

The rearrangement uses TRBV5-1 and TRBJ2-6, with 9 bases fitting TRBD1. The CDR3 spans 20 residues. The trim removed 0 bases at V and 0 bases at J, leaving 10 bases unmatched. CDR1 is SGHRS and CDR2 is YFSETQ in the germline V gene. CDR3 sequence (DNA): TGCGCCAGCAGCTTGGAGGGGCCGGGACAGGGAAGCTCTGGGGCCAACGTCCTGACTTTC. Its translation: CASSLEGPGQGSSGANVLTF.

The J gene is TRBJ2-7, the V gene TRBV19; the D gene is possibly TRBD1 (5 bases). Per the germline V gene, CDR1 is LNHDA and CDR2 is SQIVND (reference sequence). CDR3 length: 13 amino acids. V was clipped by 3 bases and J by 6 bases, with 12 bases between them. The DNA for the CDR3 is TGTGCCAGTAGTATGATGTTCCAGGGCGAGCAGTACTTC. It translates to CASSMMFQGEQYF.

The genes are TRBV25-1 and TRBJ1-5; 8 nucleotides align to TRBD1. V trimming: 8 bases; J trimming: 5 bases; junction bases outside the gene matches: 5. Germline CDR1 and CDR2: MGHDK and SYGVNS. The CDR3 runs to 13 residues. The DNA for the CDR3 is TGTGCCAGCGCGACAGGGGACTATCAGCCCCAGCATTTT. Its translation: CASATGDYQPQHF. The whole variable domain, remainder taken from reference TRBV25-1 and TRBJ1-5, is EADIYQTPRYLVIGTGKKITLECSQTMGHDKMYWYQQDPGMELHLIHYSYGVNSTEKGDLSSESTVSRIRTEHFPLTLESARPSHTSQYLCASATGDYQPQHFGDGTRLSIL.

A word on this clone: The same CDR3 is also encoded by other DNA sequences in this sample. The rearrangement links TRBV5-1 to TRBJ2-7, with 11 nucleotides matching TRBD2. Germline loops: CDR1 SGHRS, CDR2 YFSETQ. There are 14 residues in the CDR3. The J segment lost 4 bases and the V segment lost 2 bases, leaving 2 bases of the junction unmatched. Here the CDR3 reads CASSLTSGSYEQYF. The CDR3 nucleotides are TGCGCCAGCAGCTTAACTAGCGGGAGTTACGAGCAGTACTTC.

The CDR3 region has the DNA TGTGCCAGCAGTGATCTTGGCCAGCCCCAGCATTTT. It translates to CASSDLGQPQHF. The genes are TRBV2 and TRBJ1-5; D is unresolved. CDR1 is SNHLY and CDR2 is FYNNEI in the germline V gene. V was cut by 3 bases and J by 7 bases, with 7 bases left in between. CDR3 length equals 12 residues.

The chain employs TRBV5-1 and TRBJ1-1, with D unclear. The germline V gene has CDR1 SGHRS and CDR2 YFSETQ. V shed 1 base and J shed 1 base, with 5 bases lying between them. CDR3 length equals 13 residues. In DNA, the CDR3 is TGCGCCAGCAGCTTGCCACAGAACACTGAAGCTTTCTTT. This sequence encodes CASSLPQNTEAFF. The full variable domain, in which reference TRBV5-1 and TRBJ1-1 provide the parts outside the CDR3, is KAGVTQTPRYLIKTRGQQVTLSCSPISGHRSVSWYQQTPGQGLQFLFEYFSETQRNKGNFPGRFSGRQFSNSRSEMNVSTLELGDSALYLCASSLPQNTEAFFGQGTRLTVV.

The chain employs TRBV28 and TRBJ2-7; weak D call: TRBD2 (7 bases). Trimming pared 6 bases from V and 3 bases from J, leaving 15 bases between. The germline CDR1 and CDR2 sequences are MDHEN and SYDVKM. This CDR3 comprises 14 residues. CDR3 bases: TGTGCCAGCAGGGGAGGGGGAATTCACTACGAGCAGTACTTC. Translating it yields CASRGGGIHYEQYF.

The V gene is TRBV7-2, the J gene TRBJ2-7; D not certain. V lost 4 bases and J lost 6, with 10 bases in between. The CDR3 loop spans 12 amino acids. Germline CDR1 is SGHTA and CDR2 is FQGNSA. CDR3 in amino acids: CASSSTATEQYF. CDR3 DNA: TGTGCCAGCAGCTCAACTGCAACCGAGCAGTACTTC.

The chain recombines TRBV14 with TRBJ1-2; 12 nucleotides align to TRBD1. The germline gives CDR1 SGHDN, CDR2 FVKESK. After removal of 1 base from V and 8 bases from J, the junction contained 5 bases not matched to a gene. The CDR3 is made up of 15 amino acids. The CDR3 DNA reads as TGTGCCAGCAGCCAAGGCGGGACAGGGGGCCGGGGCTACACCTTC. Protein sequence: CASSQGGTGGRGYTF. Drawing the rest from reference TRBV14 and TRBJ1-2, the complete variable domain is EAGVTQFPSHSVIEKGQTVTLRCDPISGHDNLYWYRRVMGKEIKFLLHFVKESKQDESGMPNNRFLAERTGGTYSTLKVQPAELEDSGVYFCASSQGGTGGRGYTFGSGTRLTVV.

The chain employs TRBV5-1 and TRBJ2-5; the match to TRBD1 covers 10 bases. The V gene's germline CDR1 is SGHRS and CDR2 YFSETQ. The CDR3 is 16 residues long. The V gene end was trimmed by 0 bases and the J gene end by 0 bases; junction bases not matched to a gene: 2. CDR3 sequence reads: CASSLGQGAYQETQYF. The CDR3 nucleotides read TGCGCCAGCAGCTTGGGACAGGGGGCCTACCAAGAGACCCAGTACTTC.